This entry lists 30 T cell receptor beta chains sequenced from one sample in a study of cytomegalovirus exposure and HLA in healthy donors. PCR employed 60 Vbeta and 13 Jbeta primers. Data came from immunoSEQ multiplex PCR; TCRdb stores just in-frame clones and leaves some out. Of approximately 190,000 clones listed, around 83% are singletons. The sample was PBMCs. All receptors derive from a woman in her late teens or twenties in good health and CMV-seronegative.

V gene TRBV19 combines with J gene TRBJ2-1, with a weak D call TRBD2 (6 bases). This CDR3 comprises 12 residues. Germline V gene lookup returns CDR1 LNHDA and CDR2 SQIVND (reference sequence). V lost 5 bases, J lost 9 bases, and 11 bases lay in between. As DNA, the CDR3 is TGTGCCAGTAGTTCGGGACTGGGTGAGCAGTTCTTC. Translation: CASSSGLGEQFF. The variable domain in full, with the rest retrieved from reference TRBV19 and TRBJ2-1, is DGGITQSPKYLFRKEGQNVTLSCEQNLNHDAMYWYRQDPGQGLRLIYYSQIVNDFQKGDIAEGYSVSREKKESFPLTVTSAQKNPTAFYLCASSSGLGEQFFGPGTRLTVL.

The chain has TRBV10-2 and TRBJ2-1, with 7 bases fitting TRBD1. The germline CDR1 and CDR2 sequences are WSHSY and SAAADI. Trimming took 7 bases from V and 12 from J; bases not matched to a gene: 6. CDR3 size: 11 residues. CDR3 region: CASKEGAGQFF. The CDR3 nucleotides read TGCGCCAGCAAAGAGGGGGCGGGGCAGTTCTTC.

The chain uses TRBV6-1 and TRBJ1-1; no firm D call. With 7 bases removed from V and 2 bases from J, the gap between germline ends came to 11 bases. From germline, CDR1 is MNHNS and CDR2 SASEGT. CDR3 length equals 13 residues. CDR3 nucleotide sequence: TGTGCCAGCACCCTGACACATAACACTGAAGCTTTCTTT. Amino acids: CASTLTHNTEAFF.

The rearrangement joins TRBV28 to TRBJ2-5, with 9 positions matching TRBD1. The J call is uncertain, as TRBJ2-7 better fits the DNA end. The CDR3 consists of 16 residues. Germline V gene sequence: CDR1 MDHEN, CDR2 SYDVKM. The CDR3: CASSPSSGQGSYEQYF. Here the CDR3 DNA reads TGTGCCAGCAGCCCGTCCTCCGGACAGGGGTCCTACGAGCAGTACTTC.

This clone was recorded only once. This chain links TRBV29-1 with TRBJ2-1; no reliable D call. Germline V lookup: CDR1 SQVTM, CDR2 ANQGSEA. The CDR3 runs to 14 residues. V was trimmed by 7 bases and J by 0 bases, leaving 13 bases between them. The CDR3 loop reads CSADIMSSYNEQFF. DNA of the CDR3: TGCAGCGCAGACATTATGAGCTCCTACAATGAGCAGTTCTTC.

This clone was found once. This CDR3 is CASSLGYRMGNTGELFF. Here the CDR3 DNA reads TGTGCCAGCAGCTTAGGGTACAGGATGGGGAACACCGGGGAGCTGTTTTTT. The gene calls are TRBV11-3 and TRBJ2-2; D is perhaps TRBD1 (5 bases). V lost 1 base and J 1 base, leaving 13 bases between the germline ends. The germline CDR1 and CDR2 sequences are SGHNT and YENEEA. This CDR3 is built from 17 residues.

The V call is TRBV4-1, the J call TRBJ1-4; D is unclear. Germline CDR1 is MGHRA and CDR2 is YSYEKL. The CDR3 extends over 14 amino acids. Trimming took off 5 bases at V and 7 bases at J, with 14 bases between the two ends. CDR3 sequence reads: CASSAGAVGEKLFF. CDR3 in DNA: TGCGCCAGCAGCGCGGGTGCGGTGGGTGAAAAACTGTTTTTT.

This clone has a handful of counts. The chain has TRBV6-5 and TRBJ2-3; D not resolved. The CDR3 is 12 residues long. Germline lookup yields CDR1 MNHEY and CDR2 SVGAGI. Trimming pared 5 bases from V and 3 bases from J, leaving 6 bases between. CDR3 sequence reads: CASSGQTDTQYF. The CDR3 DNA reads TGTGCCAGCAGTGGCCAGACAGATACGCAGTATTTT.

CDR3 in amino acids: CSVVVPPSSYNEQFF. CDR3 nucleotide sequence: TGCAGCGTTGTGGTCCCACCGAGCTCCTACAATGAGCAGTTCTTC. The V gene is TRBV29-1, the J gene TRBJ2-1; D gene ambiguous. The germline gives CDR1 SQVTM, CDR2 ANQGSEA. The CDR3 loop spans 15 amino acids. Trimming took 4 bases from V and 0 from J, leaving 13 bases between them.

This chain connects TRBV6-5 to TRBJ1-1; possible D gene TRBD1, 6 bases. Germline CDR1 is MNHEY and CDR2 is SVGAGI. V was pared by 5 bases and J by 0 bases, with 10 bases between. The CDR3 is 14 amino acids. The CDR3 is CASSQQGLNTEAFF. CDR3 nucleotides: TGTGCCAGCAGTCAACAGGGACTGAACACTGAAGCTTTCTTT.

This sequence joins TRBV19 and TRBJ1-1; 8 bases are shared with TRBD1. The CDR3 has 14 residues. V lost 6 bases and J lost 5; bases outside the gene matches: 8. CDR1 LNHDA and CDR2 SQIVND come from the germline V gene (reference sequence). DNA for the CDR3: TGTGCCAGTAGGACCCCAGGGGGCATAACTGAAGCTTTCTTT. Translated: CASRTPGGITEAFF.

In this sample, this clone turned up a few times. The chain employs TRBV7-2 and TRBJ2-7; TRBD1 is a possible D gene (5 bases). Between the trimmed V and J ends, which lost 6 bases and 7 bases, there was a span of 16 bases. This CDR3 is 13 amino acids long. The V gene's germline CDR1 is SGHTA and CDR2 FQGNSA. The DNA of the CDR3 is TGTGCCAGCAGACAAGACCAAGCAGGGGAGCAGTACTTC. Translating it yields CASRQDQAGEQYF.

This clone has just a few counts. This sequence joins TRBV6-1 and TRBJ2-7, with D possibly being TRBD1 (6 bases). The CDR3 runs 15 residues. The germline gives CDR1 MNHNS, CDR2 SASEGT. The V and J ends lost 3 bases and 2 bases respectively, with 14 bases between them. The chain's CDR3 is CASSDVRGPAYEQYF. The CDR3 DNA is TGTGCCAGCAGTGATGTCAGGGGCCCCGCCTACGAGCAGTACTTC.

J is TRBJ1-3 and V is TRBV19; D is undetermined. The CDR3 extends over 15 amino acids. Germline V gene sequence: CDR1 LNHDA, CDR2 SQIVND (reference sequence). V lost 3 bases, J lost 0 bases, and 9 bases lay in between. CDR3 in amino acids: CASSMGSPSGNTIYF. CDR3 DNA sequence: TGTGCCAGTAGTATGGGCAGCCCCTCTGGAAACACCATATATTTT.

V gene TRBV14 combines with J gene TRBJ1-1, with 7 bases aligning to TRBD1. Germline V gene sequence: CDR1 SGHDN, CDR2 FVKESK. V gave up 4 bases and J gave up 4 bases; unmatched junction bases: 6. This CDR3 contains 14 residues. CDR3 region: CASSLGAGGTEAFF. The CDR3 DNA is TGTGCCAGCAGCCTAGGAGCAGGGGGCACTGAAGCTTTCTTT.

V is TRBV28 and J is TRBJ1-4; D gene unclear. CDR3 length: 13 amino acids. The V and J ends lost 3 bases and 8 bases respectively, with 10 bases between them. Germline V gene sequence: CDR1 MDHEN, CDR2 SYDVKM. CDR3 protein: CASSLPGVEKLFF. CDR3 nucleotide sequence: TGTGCCAGCAGTTTGCCCGGGGTCGAAAAACTGTTTTTT.

The genes are TRBV2 and TRBJ2-1; a possible D gene is TRBD2 (6 bases). Germline CDR1 reads SNHLY; CDR2 reads FYNNEI. The CDR3 covers 13 residues. V dropped 6 bases and J dropped 4 bases, with 10 bases sitting between them. This CDR3 reads CASRRDSYNEQFF. In DNA form, the CDR3 reads TGTGCCAGCAGGAGGGACTCGTACAATGAGCAGTTCTTC.

This chain connects TRBV29-1 to TRBJ2-4; D is ambiguous. The CDR3 runs to 15 residues. Deletions cut 0 bases from V and 0 bases from J, with 9 bases between. CDR1 is SQVTM and CDR2 is ANQGSEA in the germline V gene. In nucleotides, the CDR3 is TGCAGCGTTGAAGATCCGGCGGCAGCCAAAAACATTCAGTACTTC. It specifies CSVEDPAAAKNIQYF.

The chain carries TRBV4-1 and TRBJ1-5; no reliable D call. In germline, CDR1 is MGHRA, CDR2 YSYEKL. Trimming took 4 bases from V and 5 from J, leaving 9 bases between them. This CDR3 has 13 residues. The DNA for the CDR3 is TGCGCCAGCAGCCCCACGGAGCATCAGCCCCAGCATTTT. Amino acid sequence: CASSPTEHQPQHF.

In nucleotides, the CDR3 is TGTGCCAGCAGTTTGGTCGGGAGGGGGCGAGCCACTGAAGCTTTCTTT. This sequence encodes CASSLVGRGRATEAFF. The chain recombines TRBV28 with TRBJ1-1, with 7 bases matching TRBD1. With 3 bases clipped from V and 4 bases from J, the junction kept 11 bases outside the gene matches. The CDR3 is 16 residues long. Germline values: CDR1 MDHEN, CDR2 SYDVKM.

CDR3 protein: CASSRARTSGPFSSYNEQFF. For the CDR3, the DNA is TGTGCCAGCAGCCGAGCTAGGACTAGCGGGCCTTTTAGCTCCTACAATGAGCAGTTCTTC. V is TRBV14 and J is TRBJ2-1; 11 positions agree with TRBD2. The CDR3 sequence is 20 residues long. V dropped 4 bases and J dropped 0; count of bases not matched to a gene: 14. The V gene's germline CDR1 is SGHDN and CDR2 FVKESK.

The gene calls are TRBV10-3 and TRBJ1-1, with 10 bases lining up with TRBD1. The CDR3 has 23 residues. The germline CDR1 and CDR2 sequences are ENHRY and SYGVKD. The V gene end was trimmed by 4 bases and the J gene end by 3 bases; junction bases not matched to a gene: 29. As DNA, the CDR3 is TGTGCCATCAGTGGTGACAGGGGGCTGTTACCCACTGATACTGAAATTTTTTACACTGAAGCTTTCTTT. Translated, it gives CAISGDRGLLPTDTEIFYTEAFF.

This clone was seen only a few times. J is TRBJ2-5 and V is TRBV19, with D possibly matching TRBD1 (6 bases). The CDR3 contains 12 residues. Germline CDR1 is LNHDA and CDR2 is SQIVND (reference sequence). V dropped 5 bases and J dropped 5 bases, with 9 bases sitting between them. The CDR3 sequence is CASSGGRETQYF. Here the CDR3 DNA reads TGTGCCAGTAGTGGGGGCCGGGAGACCCAGTACTTC.

The genes are TRBV28 and TRBJ2-1, with TRBD2 identical over 11 bases. The ends lost 8 bases at V and 4 bases at J; junction bases unmatched: 7. The CDR3 totals 15 residues. In germline, CDR1 is MDHEN, CDR2 SYDVKM. CDR3 loop: CASLTWTSGYNEQFF. As DNA, the CDR3 is TGTGCCAGCCTAACATGGACTAGCGGGTACAATGAGCAGTTCTTC. The entire variable domain, with the rest obtained from reference TRBV28 and TRBJ2-1, is as follows: DVKVTQSSRYLVKRTGEKVFLECVQDMDHENMFWYRQDPGLGLRLIYFSYDVKMKEKGDIPEGYSVSREKKERFSLILESASTNQTSMYLCASLTWTSGYNEQFFGPGTRLTVL.

The chain carries TRBV7-2 and TRBJ2-3, with 9 bases lining up with TRBD2. The CDR3 sequence is 19 residues long. Germline CDR1 reads SGHTA; CDR2 reads FQGNSA. With 2 bases clipped from V and 8 bases from J, the junction kept 20 bases outside the gene matches. The CDR3 loop reads CASSLSNRTGLAKPSTQYF. CDR3 DNA: TGTGCCAGCAGCTTATCAAACCGGACGGGACTAGCAAAACCTAGTACGCAGTATTTT.

The V gene is TRBV27, the J gene TRBJ2-5, with 9 bases matching TRBD1. Germline-derived CDR1 and CDR2 are MNHEY and SMNVEV (reference sequence). This CDR3 has 16 amino acids. Trimming removed 5 bases from V and 4 bases from J; junction bases left unmatched: 11. CDR3 DNA sequence: TGTGCCAGCAGTACCACCGGGACAGGGAACCGAGAGACCCAGTACTTC. The encoded protein is CASSTTGTGNRETQYF.

This clone was seen only a few times. CDR3 region: CARSSLVGGEQYF. CDR3 nucleotides: TGTGCCAGGAGTTCCTTGGTCGGGGGCGAGCAGTACTTC. J is TRBJ2-7 and V is TRBV2, with D possibly matching TRBD2 (6 bases). Germline CDR1 is SNHLY and CDR2 is FYNNEI. This CDR3 comprises 13 residues. Trimming removed 9 bases from V and 6 bases from J, with 18 bases in between.

The V and J genes are TRBV4-3 and TRBJ1-3; 12 bases line up with TRBD1. The V gene's germline CDR1 is LGHNA and CDR2 YSLEER. V lost 3 bases to trimming and J lost 4 bases; unmatched junction nucleotides: 4. The CDR3 is made up of 16 amino acids. CDR3 residues: CASSQGQGAEGNTIYF. As DNA, the CDR3 is TGCGCCAGCAGCCAGGGACAGGGGGCTGAAGGAAACACCATATATTTT.

V gene TRBV7-2 combines with J gene TRBJ1-2; a weak D match, TRBD1 (6 bases). The CDR3 has 14 amino acids. The V end was cut by 1 base, the J end by 3 bases, with 9 bases between. Germline CDR1 SGHTA, CDR2 FQGNSA. CDR3 in DNA: TGTGCCAGCAGCTTAGTACAGGGAGACTATGGCTACACCTTC. Translation: CASSLVQGDYGYTF.

This chain links TRBV28 with TRBJ2-2; tentatively, D is TRBD2 (6 bases). The CDR3 is 18 amino acids. Germline V gene sequence: CDR1 MDHEN, CDR2 SYDVKM. V dropped 4 bases and J dropped 1 base, with 19 bases sitting between them. DNA of the CDR3: TGTGCCAGCAGTTCAGTGCTGAGGGGAGGCTTGAACACCGGGGAGCTGTTTTTT. Translating it yields CASSSVLRGGLNTGELFF. The full variable domain, rest sourced from reference TRBV28 and TRBJ2-2, is DVKVTQSSRYLVKRTGEKVFLECVQDMDHENMFWYRQDPGLGLRLIYFSYDVKMKEKGDIPEGYSVSREKKERFSLILESASTNQTSMYLCASSSVLRGGLNTGELFFGEGSRLTVL.